The T cell receptor (beta chain) under discussion was sequenced for a study of control samples from healthy donors and cancer patients. Profiled with immunoSEQ multiplex PCR; TCRdb holds only in-frame clones, not every one. Among fewer than 25,000 clones listed, around 83% were seen once. CDR3 size: 13 residues. After removal of 3 bases from V and 4 bases from J, the junction contained 2 bases not matched to a gene. The source material was PBMCs. The rearrangement uses TRBV12-3 or TRBV12-4 and TRBJ1-1, with 7 bases that match TRBD1. This TCR was recovered from a man aged 80 or over with head and neck cancer. Here the CDR3 DNA reads TGTGCCAGCAGTTTCAGGGGGGTCACTGAAGCTTTCTTT. The encoded protein is CASSFRGVTEAFF.